This TCR beta chain was profiled in a study of blood T cell repertoires in COVID-19. This CDR3 contains 13 residues. V gave up 3 bases and J gave up 4 bases, with 9 bases separating them. The V gene's germline CDR1 is MDHEN and CDR2 SYDVKM. TCRdb keeps only in-frame clones here, not all; method: immunoSEQ multiplex PCR. Here the sample spans around 310,000 clones, 90% being singletons. The TCR sequence derives from a woman aged 40 to 49 with COVID-19, enrolled during active disease. Sequencing input: peripheral blood. The V call is TRBV28, the J call TRBJ1-1; D remains ambiguous. CDR3 in DNA: TGTGCCAGCAGTTTGCGGTCGACCACTGAAGCTTTCTTT. Protein: CASSLRSTTEAFF.